Reported below is one TCR beta chain. The V gene lost 3 bases and the J gene lost 11 bases, with 13 bases spanning the gap. The CDR3 consists of 12 residues. The germline CDR1 and CDR2 sequences are KGHSH and LQKENI. The source of the sample is a study of blood T cell repertoires in COVID-19. Participants had their cohort set by participant-reported clinical history. Profiled with immunoSEQ multiplex PCR; TCRdb holds only in-frame clones, not every one. The sample includes approximately 260,000 clones, 84% of them seen just once. Sample: PBMCs or T cells enriched from blood (not recorded which). The receptor comes from a man aged 30-40 years with acute COVID-19. The chain carries TRBV18 and TRBJ1-1, with D maybe TRBD1 (6 bases). CDR3 amino acids: CASSPGDKEAFF. The CDR3 DNA follows: TGTGCCAGCTCACCCGGGGACAAAGAGGCTTTCTTT.